Each of the 11 T cell receptor beta chains below was sequenced from the same sample in a study of response to subunit inactivated influenza vaccine. TCRdb re-analysed the RT-PCR reads in MiXCR, keeping a single row per CDR3 protein. The sample includes approximately 730,000 distinct CDR3 sequences, over 11% seen only once; the top ten take approximately 7%. The specimen was PBMCs from blood, collected about 14 days before vaccination. The receptors stem from a man aged 45-60 years who received an inactivated influenza vaccine.

This clonotype was counted between two and nine times. The rearrangement uses TRBV7-8 and TRBJ2-7; no firm D call. In germline, CDR1 is SGHVS, CDR2 FQNEAQ. V gave up 1 base and J gave up 7 bases, with 11 bases separating them. The CDR3 totals 13 residues. The CDR3 here is CASSLDPIQEQYF. CDR3 DNA sequence: TGTGCCAGCAGCTTAGACCCGATTCAGGAGCAGTACTTC.

This chain joins TRBV5-1 and TRBJ2-3; a possible D gene is TRBD2 (5 bases). V was cut by 0 bases and J by 3 bases, with 11 bases left in between. This CDR3 is 15 amino acids long. The V gene's germline CDR1 is SGHRS and CDR2 YFSETQ. The CDR3 is CASSLVGGWTDTQYF. CDR3 nucleotides: TGCGCCAGCAGCTTGGTAGGCGGGTGGACAGATACGCAGTATTTT.

In this sample, this clonotype turned up a few times. V gene TRBV20-1 combines with J gene TRBJ1-6; 8 nucleotides agree with TRBD1. The CDR3 loop spans 15 amino acids. Germline V lookup: CDR1 DFQATT, CDR2 SNEGSKA (reference sequence). V shed 3 bases, J shed 9 bases, and the junction held 10 bases outside the gene matches. CDR3 in DNA: TGCAGTGCTAGCATCCCAGGGGGCGCGTCTTCACCCCTCCACTTT. It specifies CSASIPGGASSPLHF.

Many counts were recorded for this clonotype. The chain links TRBV6-1 to TRBJ2-1; the match to TRBD1 covers 9 bases. V lost 2 bases to trimming and J lost 7 bases; unmatched junction nucleotides: 6. Germline V gives CDR1 MNHNS, CDR2 SASEGT. There are 15 residues in the CDR3. The CDR3: CASSEPGQGKNEQFF. The CDR3 DNA sequence: TGTGCCAGCAGTGAACCGGGACAGGGAAAGAATGAGCAGTTCTTC.

Only a few counts were recorded for this clonotype. V is TRBV5-1 and J is TRBJ2-1; a possible D gene is TRBD2 (5 bases). The germline V gene has CDR1 SGHRS and CDR2 YFSETQ. The CDR3 covers 15 residues. V was shortened by 3 bases and J by 7 bases, with 17 bases between the two germline ends. The DNA for the CDR3 is TGCGCCAGCAGCTCGCTACCCGGACTGCCGAATGAGCAGTTCTTC. It is translated as CASSSLPGLPNEQFF.

This clonotype showed up just a few times. CDR3 DNA sequence: TGTGCCAGCAGCCGAACTAGCGGGGGGGCGATTGAGCAGTTCTTC. Its translation is CASSRTSGGAIEQFF. This chain uses TRBV9 with TRBJ2-1; 13 bases are shared with TRBD2. Germline V CDR1 and CDR2: SGDLS, YYNGEE. V lost 4 bases to trimming and J lost 9 bases; unmatched junction nucleotides: 7. This CDR3 comprises 15 residues.

This clonotype was observed a few times. The CDR3 reads CASSYPGTVNTGELFF. CDR3 sequence (DNA): TGTGCCAGCAGTTACCCTGGGACAGTGAACACCGGGGAGCTGTTTTTT. J is TRBJ2-2 and V is TRBV6-5; 7 positions match TRBD1. The CDR3 loop spans 16 amino acids. CDR1 is MNHEY and CDR2 is SVGAGI in the germline V gene. The V segment lost 2 bases and the J segment 1 base; nucleotides outside the gene matches: 4.

The genes are TRBV5-1 and TRBJ1-6; TRBD1 is a possible D gene (6 bases). The CDR3 runs to 14 residues. From germline, CDR1 is SGHRS and CDR2 YFSETQ. V lost 4 bases and J lost 9, with 14 bases in between. The CDR3 nucleotides are TGCGCCAGCAGCCGAACAGGGCTGGGTTCACCCCTCCACTTT. Its translation is CASSRTGLGSPLHF.

Only a few counts were recorded for this clonotype. The CDR3 sequence is CASSHSSGGYTGELFF. CDR3 in DNA: TGTGCCAGCAGCCACTCTAGCGGGGGATACACCGGGGAGCTGTTTTTT. The V and J genes are TRBV11-1 and TRBJ2-2; 10 nucleotides line up with TRBD2. Germline V gene lookup returns CDR1 SGHAT and CDR2 FQDESV (reference sequence). The CDR3 length is 16 residues. The trim removed 5 bases at V and 3 bases at J, leaving 6 bases unmatched.

CDR3 sequence reads: CASSLLAVYGYTF. In nucleotides, the CDR3 is TGTGCCAGCAGCTTACTGGCGGTGTATGGCTACACCTTC. V usage is TRBV7-9 and J usage is TRBJ1-2; D not certain. V lost 2 bases and J 5 bases, leaving 9 bases between the germline ends. The CDR3 is 13 residues long. Germline CDR1 SEHNR, CDR2 FQNEAQ (reference sequence).

The V call is TRBV24-1, the J call TRBJ2-7; D gene unclear. This CDR3 region has 20 residues. Germline lookup yields CDR1 KGHDR and CDR2 SFDVKD. V was trimmed by 0 bases and J by 2 bases, leaving 25 bases between them. The CDR3, as DNA: TGTGCCACCAGTGATTTGCGTTGTCAAGACCGGAGTCTATTAACCTACGAGCAGTACTTC. This gives the protein CATSDLRCQDRSLLTYEQYF.